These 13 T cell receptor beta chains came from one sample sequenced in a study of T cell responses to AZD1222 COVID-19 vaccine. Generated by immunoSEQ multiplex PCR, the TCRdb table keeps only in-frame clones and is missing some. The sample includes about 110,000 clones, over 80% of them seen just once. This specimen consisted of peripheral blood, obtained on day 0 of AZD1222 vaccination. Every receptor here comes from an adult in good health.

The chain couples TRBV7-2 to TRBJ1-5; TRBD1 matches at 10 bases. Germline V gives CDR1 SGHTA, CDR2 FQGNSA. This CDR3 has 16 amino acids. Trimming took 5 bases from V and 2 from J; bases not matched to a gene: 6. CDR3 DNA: TGTGCCAGCAGCCCCGACAGGGGGCGAGGCAATCAGCCCCAGCATTTT. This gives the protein CASSPDRGRGNQPQHF.

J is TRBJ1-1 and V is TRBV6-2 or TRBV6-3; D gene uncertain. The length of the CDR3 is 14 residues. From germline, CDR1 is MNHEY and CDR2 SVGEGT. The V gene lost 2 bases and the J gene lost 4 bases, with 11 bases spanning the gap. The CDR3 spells CASSYTRVGTEAFF. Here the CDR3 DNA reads TGTGCCAGCAGTTACACAAGGGTAGGCACTGAAGCTTTCTTT.

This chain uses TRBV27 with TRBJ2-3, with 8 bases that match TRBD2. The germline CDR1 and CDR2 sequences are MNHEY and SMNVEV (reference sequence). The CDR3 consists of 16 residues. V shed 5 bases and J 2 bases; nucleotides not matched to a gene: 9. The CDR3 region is CASSPTAGGLTDTQYF. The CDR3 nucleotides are TGTGCCAGCAGTCCAACGGCGGGGGGACTCACAGATACGCAGTATTTT.

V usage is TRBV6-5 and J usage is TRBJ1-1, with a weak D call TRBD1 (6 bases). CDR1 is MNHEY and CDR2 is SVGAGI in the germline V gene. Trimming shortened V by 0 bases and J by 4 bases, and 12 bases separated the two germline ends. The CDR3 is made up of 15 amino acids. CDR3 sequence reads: CASSYSAGAGTEAFF. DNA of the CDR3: TGTGCCAGCAGTTACTCAGCAGGGGCTGGCACTGAAGCTTTCTTT.

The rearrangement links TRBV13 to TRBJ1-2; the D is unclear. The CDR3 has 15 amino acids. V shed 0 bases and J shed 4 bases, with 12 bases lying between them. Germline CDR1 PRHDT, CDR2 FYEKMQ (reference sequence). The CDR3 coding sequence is TGTGCCAGCAGCTTAGGGTCGGGGAGGGTCTATGGCTACACCTTC. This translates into CASSLGSGRVYGYTF.

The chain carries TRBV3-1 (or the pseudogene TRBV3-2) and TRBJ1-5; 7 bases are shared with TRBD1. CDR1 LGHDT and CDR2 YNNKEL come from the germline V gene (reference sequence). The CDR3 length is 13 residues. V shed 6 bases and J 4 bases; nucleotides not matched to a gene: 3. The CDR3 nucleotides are TGTGCCAGCAGTAAGACAGGGAATCAGCCCCAGCATTTT. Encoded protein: CASSKTGNQPQHF.

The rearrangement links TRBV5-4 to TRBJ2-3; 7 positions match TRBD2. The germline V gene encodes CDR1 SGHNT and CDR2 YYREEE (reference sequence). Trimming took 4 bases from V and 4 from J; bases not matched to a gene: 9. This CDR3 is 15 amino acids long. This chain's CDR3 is CASSRPPGRADTQYF. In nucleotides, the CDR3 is TGTGCCAGCAGCCGGCCCCCGGGGAGGGCAGATACGCAGTATTTT.

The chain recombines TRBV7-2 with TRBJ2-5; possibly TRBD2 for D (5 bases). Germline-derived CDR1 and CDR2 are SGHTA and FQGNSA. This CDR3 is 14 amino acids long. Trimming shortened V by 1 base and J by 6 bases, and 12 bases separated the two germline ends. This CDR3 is CASSLDRERKTQYF. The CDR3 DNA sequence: TGTGCCAGCAGCTTAGATAGGGAGCGAAAGACCCAGTACTTC. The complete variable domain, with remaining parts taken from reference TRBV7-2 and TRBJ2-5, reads GAGVSQSPSNKVTEKGKDVELRCDPISGHTALYWYRQSLGQGLEFLIYFQGNSAPDKSGLPSDRFSAERTGGSVSTLTIQRTQQEDSAVYLCASSLDRERKTQYFGPGTRLLVL.

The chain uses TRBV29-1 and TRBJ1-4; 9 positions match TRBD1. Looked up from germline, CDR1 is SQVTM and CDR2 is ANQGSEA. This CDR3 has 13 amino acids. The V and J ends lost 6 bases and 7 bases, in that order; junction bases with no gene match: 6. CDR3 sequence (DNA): TGCAGCGTACAGGGGGCGCCGGGTGAAAAACTGTTTTTT. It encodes CSVQGAPGEKLFF.

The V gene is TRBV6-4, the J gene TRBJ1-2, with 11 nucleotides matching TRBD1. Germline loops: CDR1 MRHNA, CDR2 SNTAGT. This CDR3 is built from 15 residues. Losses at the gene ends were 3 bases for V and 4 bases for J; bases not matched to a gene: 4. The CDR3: CASSEDRGHGYGYTF. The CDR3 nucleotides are TGTGCCAGCAGTGAGGACAGGGGGCACGGCTATGGCTACACCTTC.

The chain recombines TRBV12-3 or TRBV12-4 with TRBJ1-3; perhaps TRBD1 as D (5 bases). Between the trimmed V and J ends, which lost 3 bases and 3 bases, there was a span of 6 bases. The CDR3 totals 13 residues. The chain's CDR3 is CASSFRGGNTIYF. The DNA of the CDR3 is TGTGCCAGCAGTTTTAGGGGTGGAAACACCATATATTTT.

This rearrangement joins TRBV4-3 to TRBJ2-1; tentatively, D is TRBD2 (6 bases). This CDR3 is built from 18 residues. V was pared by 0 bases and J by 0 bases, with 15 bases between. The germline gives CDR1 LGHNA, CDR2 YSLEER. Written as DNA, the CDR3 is TGCGCCAGCAGCCAAGACCACGGCGGGGCAAGCTCCTACAATGAGCAGTTCTTC. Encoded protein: CASSQDHGGASSYNEQFF.

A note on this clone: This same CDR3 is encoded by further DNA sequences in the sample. The CDR3 here is CASGDYEQYF. The DNA of the CDR3 is TGTGCCAGCGGGGACTACGAGCAGTACTTC. This sequence joins TRBV2 and TRBJ2-7; no clear D. CDR3 size: 10 residues. The germline CDR1 and CDR2 sequences are SNHLY and FYNNEI. V was shortened by 8 bases and J by 3 bases, with 5 bases between the two germline ends.